Given below is one T cell receptor (beta chain) in context. What it binds is not known. This sample stems from a study of T cell repertoires in cytomegalovirus infection. Regarding the study as a whole: People with CMV and the relevant HLA were identified by cumulative public TCR beta family frequency. There were HLA-C-restricted CMV-specific TCR beta clonotypes dominating the ex vivo response.

MiXCR, applied by TCRdb to the reads, yields one record per CDR3 protein. This sample has about 830,000 distinct CDR3 sequences, with 32% found just once. The CDR3 contains 14 residues. V lost 0 bases to trimming and J lost 0 bases, with 6 bases between them. Germline CDR1 DFQATT, CDR2 SNEGSKA (reference sequence). This TCR derives from a human donor in good health (CMV status not recorded). Some clones in this sample may be carry-over from other donors' samples. Sequencing was performed on cultured CD8+ T cells from PBMCs, taken from culture after CMV antigen stimulation. The chain combines TRBV20-1 with TRBJ2-1; D possibly corresponds to TRBD2 (5 bases). The CDR3 bases are TGCAGTGCTAGAGATGAGGGCTCCTACAATGAGCAGTTCTTC. This codes for CSARDEGSYNEQFF.